The TCR beta chain under discussion was sequenced for a study of T cell changes during pregnancy in multiple sclerosis. This clone was recorded only once. Profiling relied on immunoSEQ multiplex PCR, and the TCRdb table lists in-frame clones only, not all of them. Of some 87,000 clones listed, almost 95% are singletons. Germline values: CDR1 LNHDA, CDR2 SQIVND (reference sequence). The CDR3 spans 21 residues. Deletions cut 3 bases from V and 1 base from J, with 25 bases between. The sample here was peripheral blood, taken in the first trimester of pregnancy. This TCR came from a female donor with multiple sclerosis, enrolled in a pregnancy study. This rearrangement joins TRBV19 to TRBJ2-6; D perhaps matches TRBD2 (6 bases). The DNA for the CDR3 is TGTGCCAGTAGTATTCCATTCGGCGGGGCAGGGCGAGTATCTGGGGCCAACGTCCTGACTTTC. The encoded protein is CASSIPFGGAGRVSGANVLTF.